This TCR beta chain was identified during a study of T-cell memory formation after mild COVID-19 (dated by TCRdb to the early 2020s). With respect to the entire study: TCR sequence clusters from the two donors were largely donor specific. T-cell clones expanding and contracting after mild COVID-19 in two donors were tracked by longitudinal TCRalpha and TCRbeta repertoire sequencing. The cohort was made up of two young adult volunteers, one female and one male, who were previously healthy. Paper-wide results and their limitations: Some responding clones were found in pre-infection memory, which suggests that pre-existing cross-reactive memory T cells took part in the SARS-CoV-2 response. SARS-CoV-2 specificity was not confirmed for the second-wave clones peaking on day 37. Contracting CD4+ clones appeared mostly in the CM and EM memory subsets, whereas CD8+ clones were enriched in EMRA. Clones that contracted from day 15 to 85 showed balanced CD4/CD8 phenotypes, whereas a second wave of clones that expanded from day 15 to 37 leaned towards CD4+. Only a couple of mild cases were covered by the study, and larger cohorts that include severe cases with pre-infection samples were considered necessary.

This sample was sequenced with an Illumina NovaSeq 6000. TCRalpha and TCRbeta cDNA libraries were constructed by 5'RACE with constant-segment primers, with sample barcodes and unique molecular identifiers being introduced. Trizol reagent was used to extract RNA from every sample. Library amplification was performed in two PCR steps, and a second sample barcode and Illumina TruSeq adapters were introduced in the second step. Sequencing of the libraries was done on an Illumina NovaSeq, producing 2 x 150 bp paired-end reads. For the original study's pipeline: Reads were demultiplexed and collapsed into UMI-guided consensus sequences with migec v1.2.7. Using mixcr v2.1.11, UMI consensuses were aligned to TRA and TRB V and J templates and then assembled into clonotypes. A clonotype was counted as expanded or contracted only if both edgeR and NoisET called the change significant, with noise models trained on biological replicates. edgeR calls used a false discovery rate-adjusted p below 0.01 and a log2 fold-change threshold of 1. PCA with hierarchical clustering of max-normalized trajectories of the 1000 most abundant clonotypes was used as exploratory dynamics analysis. The CD4 or CD8 phenotype of responding clones was assigned using the separately sequenced CD4+ and CD8+ repertoires. TCRdb reran the public reads through fastp at Q25 and MiXCR, keeping productive beta chains. Every CDR3 protein is listed once, alongside the most common genes and DNA of its rows. These V and J calls derive from TCRdb rather than the authors' analysis. For this sample there are 400,000 or so distinct CDR3 sequences; roughly 20% appear just once. Together, the top ten hold 8.4% of the sample.

Between the V and J ends, shortened by 4 bases and 4 bases respectively, the junction contains 26 bases. Spanning cysteine to phenylalanine, the CDR3 consists of 18 amino acids. The kept DNA is CDR3 alone, 54 bases in frame from the first base. The germline V gene provides CDR1 SGHDT and CDR2 YYEEEE. The table lists this clonotype with a few counts. What antigen it recognizes has not been identified. No base-level quality is on record; no much larger clone is a single base apart. Ficoll-Paque density gradient centrifugation was used to isolate PBMCs. The receptor was derived from an adult woman who had mild COVID-19 (a few samples of this study predate the infection). The sample titles of this study are shuffled in the database, so cell type and time point are left out; the donor was told from shared clones. The sequence joins TRBV5-6 to TRBJ2-5; perhaps TRBD1 is the D gene, with 6 bases matching. Sequenced input: PBMCs or a T cell subset sorted from them (not recorded which). The CDR3 loop reads CASSPTTGWDKLGETQYF. The DNA is as follows: TGTGCCAGCAGCCCTACTACCGGATGGGACAAGCTAGGAGAGACCCAGTACTTC.